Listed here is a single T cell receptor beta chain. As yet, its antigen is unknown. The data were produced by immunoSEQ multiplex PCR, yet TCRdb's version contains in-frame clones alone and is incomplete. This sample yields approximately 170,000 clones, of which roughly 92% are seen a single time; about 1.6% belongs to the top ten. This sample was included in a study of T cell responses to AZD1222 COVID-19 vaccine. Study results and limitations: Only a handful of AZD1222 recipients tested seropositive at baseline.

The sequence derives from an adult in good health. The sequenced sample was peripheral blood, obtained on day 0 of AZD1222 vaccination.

The CDR3 sequence is CASSLYTGYNEQFF. CDR3 sequence (DNA): TGTGCCAGCAGCTTGTACACAGGGTACAATGAGCAGTTCTTC. The gene calls are TRBV5-6 and TRBJ2-1, with a tentative D call TRBD1 (6 bases). This CDR3 region has 14 residues. V lost 1 base, J lost 4 bases, and 9 bases lay in between. Germline values: CDR1 SGHDT, CDR2 YYEEEE. The full variable domain, its missing parts supplied by reference TRBV5-6 and TRBJ2-1, is DAGVTQSPTHLIKTRGQQVTLRCSPKSGHDTVSWYQQALGQGPQFIFQYYEEEERQRGNFPDRFSGHQFPNYSSELNVNALLLGDSALYLCASSLYTGYNEQFFGPGTRLTVL.